This T cell receptor beta chain was recorded in a study of blood T cell repertoires in COVID-19. About the research overall: Specimens from acute and convalescent COVID-19 originated in the United States, Italy and Spain. Nucleic acid was either cDNA or gDNA, and it came from T cells, B-cell-depleted T cells, or PBMCs.

The CDR3 loop spans 14 amino acids. Germline loops: CDR1 LNHDA, CDR2 SQIVND (reference sequence). The V end lost 2 bases, the J end lost 3 bases, and 11 bases lay between the germline ends. In its sample, this clone was seen a few times. Source study methods: Estimated nucleated cell counts came from reference gene primer amplification. The repertoire was sequenced with immunoSEQ multiplex PCR; TCRdb's copy has only in-frame clones and lacks some. V and J calls and clone size come straight from that table; D and trimming were deduced from the DNA. The repertoire consists of some 260,000 clones, with 80% to 90% occurring once and the leading ten covering about 1.3%.

What was sequenced was peripheral blood. The sequence was obtained from a man at least 80 years old with acute or convalescent COVID-19. V gene TRBV19 combines with J gene TRBJ2-7; D is possibly TRBD2 (6 bases). In DNA form, the CDR3 reads TGTGCCAGTAGTATAATGGAGGGCAACTACGAGCAGTACTTC. It is translated as CASSIMEGNYEQYF.